Listed below are T cell receptor beta chains from one sample, sequenced in a study of T cells in Graves' hyperthyroidism and ophthalmopathy. TCRdb reprocessed the multiplex PCR reads via MiXCR and lists one record per CDR3 protein. The table lists hundreds of thousands of distinct CDR3 sequences, approximately 15% of them singletons, with 20% to 25% in the top ten. The sample consisted of blood. Every receptor here comes from a young woman with Graves' hyperthyroidism. The CDR3 runs from the conserved cysteine through the conserved F or W. The D gene is left open where the match is weak. Size values are once, few and many counts, or a class for expanded clones, and some rows have none.

cdr3_nt: TGTGCCAGTAGTATGGTCCTAGACCAAGAGACCCAGTACTTC
cdr3_aa: CASSMVLDQETQYF
d_call: .
clone_size: .
v_call: TRBV19
j_call: TRBJ2-5

cdr3_nt: TGTGCCAGCAGTTTATCGAGACAGGGCTACGAGCAGTACTTC
cdr3_aa: CASSLSRQGYEQYF
d_call: TRBD1
clone_size: many
v_call: TRBV28
j_call: TRBJ2-7

cdr3_nt: TGCAGTGCTAGAGACGGGAGGTCCGTTACAGATACGCAGTATTTT
cdr3_aa: CSARDGRSVTDTQYF
d_call: TRBD2
clone_size: many
v_call: TRBV20-1
j_call: TRBJ2-3

cdr3_nt: TGTGCCAGTACCGGGGGGCAGCCCGGGGAGCTGTTTTTT
cdr3_aa: CASTGGQPGELFF
d_call: .
clone_size: few
v_call: TRBV19
j_call: TRBJ2-2

cdr3_nt: TGTGCCAGCAGGAAAGCGGGGACCTACGAGCAGTACTTC
cdr3_aa: CASRKAGTYEQYF
d_call: TRBD2
clone_size: many
v_call: TRBV2
j_call: TRBJ2-7

cdr3_nt: TGTCTAGCGTGCAATGAGCAGTTCTTC
cdr3_aa: CLACNEQFF
d_call: .
clone_size: few
v_call: TRBV30
j_call: TRBJ2-1

cdr3_nt: TGTGCCAGCAGCGGGGGGTATAATTCACCCCTCCACTTT
cdr3_aa: CASSGGYNSPLHF
d_call: .
clone_size: many
v_call: TRBV6-1
j_call: TRBJ1-6

cdr3_nt: TGTGCCAGCAGTCCCCCTAACGGGGGGCCCCAGCATTTT
cdr3_aa: CASSPPNGGPQHF
d_call: .
clone_size: .
v_call: TRBV7-9
j_call: TRBJ1-5

cdr3_nt: TGCGCCAGCAGCCAGGGGACTAGCGGGTACTTCATCTTGGAAGATACGCAGTATTTT
cdr3_aa: CASSQGTSGYFILEDTQYF
d_call: TRBD2
clone_size: few
v_call: TRBV4-3
j_call: TRBJ2-3

cdr3_nt: TGTGCCAGCAGATTTAGCGGGAGAGACGAGCAGTACTTC
cdr3_aa: CASRFSGRDEQYF
d_call: TRBD2
clone_size: many
v_call: TRBV12-3/TRBV12-4
j_call: TRBJ2-7

cdr3_nt: TGCAGTGCTGGACTAGCGGGAGTTCGAAACACCGGGGAGCTGTTTTTT
cdr3_aa: CSAGLAGVRNTGELFF
d_call: TRBD2
clone_size: many
v_call: TRBV20-1
j_call: TRBJ2-2

cdr3_nt: TGTGCCAGCAGCTTTGGACAGGGGAGGGAAAAACTGTTTTTT
cdr3_aa: CASSFGQGREKLFF
d_call: TRBD1
clone_size: .
v_call: TRBV7-6
j_call: TRBJ1-4

cdr3_nt: TGTGCCAGCAGAGGGGGGAATAATTCACCCCTCCACTTT
cdr3_aa: CASRGGNNSPLHF
d_call: .
clone_size: many
v_call: TRBV28
j_call: TRBJ1-6

cdr3_nt: TGTGCCAGCAGTCGGGTAAGGACAGGCCCGACACCCTACGAGCAGTACTTC
cdr3_aa: CASSRVRTGPTPYEQYF
d_call: TRBD1
clone_size: few
v_call: TRBV5-6
j_call: TRBJ2-7

cdr3_nt: TGTGCCAGCAGCCCCCCTGGCAATCGCGGGAACACCGGGGAGCTGTTTTTT
cdr3_aa: CASSPPGNRGNTGELFF
d_call: .
clone_size: .
v_call: TRBV3-1
j_call: TRBJ2-2

cdr3_nt: TGTGCCAGCAGCCTGACTAGCGGGAGAACAGAGACCCAGTACTTC
cdr3_aa: CASSLTSGRTETQYF
d_call: TRBD2
clone_size: .
v_call: TRBV7-3
j_call: TRBJ2-5

cdr3_nt: TGTGCCAGCAGCTTGGGGGACTATGGCTACACCTTC
cdr3_aa: CASSLGDYGYTF
d_call: .
clone_size: many
v_call: TRBV5-5
j_call: TRBJ1-2

cdr3_nt: TGCAGTGCTAGGAATTCGGACAGGGGGCGAGGCTACACCTTC
cdr3_aa: CSARNSDRGRGYTF
d_call: TRBD1
clone_size: .
v_call: TRBV20-1
j_call: TRBJ1-2

cdr3_nt: TGTGCCAGCTCACCCGTCTCACCGGGCGCCGGGGAGCTGTTTTTT
cdr3_aa: CASSPVSPGAGELFF
d_call: .
clone_size: .
v_call: TRBV18
j_call: TRBJ2-2

cdr3_nt: TGTGCCAGCAGTGAACAGGGCGCTCGCGAGCAGTACTTC
cdr3_aa: CASSEQGAREQYF
d_call: .
clone_size: few
v_call: TRBV6-1
j_call: TRBJ2-7

cdr3_nt: TGTGCCTGGAGTGGGGGCCTTGGGGGCAATCAGCCCCAGCATTTT
cdr3_aa: CAWSGGLGGNQPQHF
d_call: .
clone_size: many
v_call: TRBV30
j_call: TRBJ1-5

cdr3_nt: TGTGCCACCAGCAGAGATAGGGGAGCTAACTATGGCTACACCTTC
cdr3_aa: CATSRDRGANYGYTF
d_call: .
clone_size: many
v_call: TRBV15
j_call: TRBJ1-2

cdr3_nt: TGTGCCAGCAGTGCCGGGATCAAAAACATTCAGTACTTC
cdr3_aa: CASSAGIKNIQYF
d_call: .
clone_size: many
v_call: TRBV12-3/TRBV12-4
j_call: TRBJ2-4

cdr3_nt: TGTGCCAGCAGCCCCTTCGGGACAGCTTCTAGTGAGCAGTTCTTC
cdr3_aa: CASSPFGTASSEQFF
d_call: TRBD1
clone_size: .
v_call: TRBV9
j_call: TRBJ2-1

cdr3_nt: TGTGCCAGCATCCCGCGTGGCGGGAGGAAAGACGCGCAGTATTTT
cdr3_aa: CASIPRGGRKDAQYF
d_call: TRBD2
clone_size: many
v_call: TRBV2
j_call: TRBJ2-3

cdr3_nt: TGCGCCAGCAGCGGGGGACTGATGACAGGGAATGAGCAGTTCTTC
cdr3_aa: CASSGGLMTGNEQFF
d_call: .
clone_size: .
v_call: TRBV5-1
j_call: TRBJ2-1

cdr3_nt: TGTGCCAGCACCCTAACGGGAGAACTTCAGCCCCAGCATTTT
cdr3_aa: CASTLTGELQPQHF
d_call: .
clone_size: many
v_call: TRBV7-2
j_call: TRBJ1-5

cdr3_nt: TGCAGTGCTCCCCCCCGGGACAGGGATCTAGGTACGCAGTATTTT
cdr3_aa: CSAPPRDRDLGTQYF
d_call: TRBD1
clone_size: few
v_call: TRBV20-1
j_call: TRBJ2-3

cdr3_nt: TGTGCCAGCAGCCATTGGGGCGGTGATGAGCAGTTCTTC
cdr3_aa: CASSHWGGDEQFF
d_call: .
clone_size: .
v_call: TRBV3-1
j_call: TRBJ2-1

cdr3_nt: TGTGCCAGCACCCCCGCGAGGGGAAAACAAGAGACCCAGTACTTC
cdr3_aa: CASTPARGKQETQYF
d_call: .
clone_size: many
v_call: TRBV2
j_call: TRBJ2-5

cdr3_nt: TGTGCCAGCAGTTTCGGGACAGGGGCGGTGAACACCGGGGAGCTGTTTTTT
cdr3_aa: CASSFGTGAVNTGELFF
d_call: TRBD1
clone_size: many
v_call: TRBV28
j_call: TRBJ2-2

cdr3_nt: TGCAGCGTGGACAGGGAGGGCTACACCTTC
cdr3_aa: CSVDREGYTF
d_call: TRBD1
clone_size: few
v_call: TRBV29-1
j_call: TRBJ1-2

cdr3_nt: TGTGCCAGCAGTTTGCAGGGCAACACCGAGGAGCTGTTTTTT
cdr3_aa: CASSLQGNTEELFF
d_call: .
clone_size: few
v_call: TRBV12-3/TRBV12-4
j_call: TRBJ2-2

cdr3_nt: TGTGCCAGCAGCTTGAGCGGGAGTCCTGAAGATACGCAGTATTTT
cdr3_aa: CASSLSGSPEDTQYF
d_call: TRBD2
clone_size: many
v_call: TRBV7-9
j_call: TRBJ2-3

cdr3_nt: TGTGCCAGCAGCCAAGTGTCTGGGAGCAATCAGCCCCAGCATTTT
cdr3_aa: CASSQVSGSNQPQHF
d_call: .
clone_size: many
v_call: TRBV3-1
j_call: TRBJ1-5

cdr3_nt: TGTGCCAGCAGTATCAGCACCAGCAATGAGCAGTTCTTC
cdr3_aa: CASSISTSNEQFF
d_call: .
clone_size: many
v_call: TRBV12-3/TRBV12-4
j_call: TRBJ2-1

cdr3_nt: TGTGCCAGCTCATTCCCGGGGATCCACGAGCAGTACTTC
cdr3_aa: CASSFPGIHEQYF
d_call: .
clone_size: many
v_call: TRBV18
j_call: TRBJ2-7

cdr3_nt: TGTGCCTGGATCATGACAGGGCTGAACACTGAAGCTTTCTTT
cdr3_aa: CAWIMTGLNTEAFF
d_call: TRBD1
clone_size: many
v_call: TRBV30
j_call: TRBJ1-1

cdr3_nt: TGTGCCAGCAGTTTGACGTTTACCGGGGAGCTGTTTTTT
cdr3_aa: CASSLTFTGELFF
d_call: .
clone_size: few
v_call: TRBV6-2/TRBV6-3
j_call: TRBJ2-2

cdr3_nt: TGTGCCACCAGCGTCGACAGGGAGTCACGTCAGCCCCAGCATTTT
cdr3_aa: CATSVDRESRQPQHF
d_call: TRBD1
clone_size: many
v_call: TRBV15
j_call: TRBJ1-5